One sample yielded the 18 T cell receptor beta chains listed below, sequenced in a study of Ad26.COV2.S vaccination and SARS-CoV-2 variants. Profiling relied on immunoSEQ multiplex PCR, and the TCRdb table lists in-frame clones only, not all of them. The sample records 300,000 to 350,000 clones, under 90% being singletons. Treatment meaning: around 19 received Ad26.COV2.S at low or high dose, single or two shots; 5 received placebo; per-sample allocation not given. The samples were gathered on day 63 after the first injection of vaccine or placebo. The sample was peripheral blood, taken in a trial of Ad26.COV2.S vaccine versus placebo. These receptors were taken from a person between 18 and 65 years old who received the Ad26.COV2.S COVID-19 vaccine or a placebo.

The genes are TRBV2 and TRBJ1-2, with a tentative D call TRBD1 (5 bases). CDR1 and CDR2 (germline): SNHLY, FYNNEI. Trimming took off 1 base at V and 4 bases at J, with 13 bases between the two ends. The CDR3 contains 15 residues. CDR3 sequence (DNA): TGTGCCAGCAGTGAAGACATGGGCAGGGTCTATGGCTACACCTTC. It yields the protein CASSEDMGRVYGYTF.

The chain recombines TRBV18 with TRBJ1-1; D perhaps matches TRBD1 (6 bases). Trimming took off 3 bases at V and 13 bases at J, with 18 bases between the two ends. Germline V gene sequence: CDR1 KGHSH, CDR2 LQKENI. This CDR3 has 13 residues. Here the CDR3 reads CASSPGTGGLDFF. CDR3 sequence (DNA): TGTGCCAGCTCACCGGGTACTGGGGGCCTCGATTTCTTT.

The chain is built from TRBV4-2 and TRBJ2-2; D not resolved. With 2 bases removed from V and 4 bases from J, the gap between germline ends came to 8 bases. Germline values: CDR1 LGHNA, CDR2 YNFKEQ. The CDR3 is 14 amino acids. The CDR3 region is CASSQLESTGELFF. DNA for the CDR3: TGTGCCAGCAGCCAACTAGAATCCACCGGGGAGCTGTTTTTT.

This chain uses TRBV27 with TRBJ2-4, with TRBD1 matching 8 bases. Germline V gene sequence: CDR1 MNHEY, CDR2 SMNVEV (reference sequence). V was clipped by 4 bases and J by 5 bases; unmatched bases: 10. The CDR3 spans 16 residues. DNA for the CDR3: TGTGCCAGCAGTTCCCCCGGGCGGGACAGGCAAAACATTCAGTACTTC. Its translation is CASSSPGRDRQNIQYF.

About this clone itself: The sample carries other DNA sequences with the same CDR3. The J gene is TRBJ1-1, the V gene TRBV5-5; unclear D gene. CDR3 size: 13 residues. V gave up 0 bases and J gave up 0 bases, with 3 bases separating them. CDR1 is SGHKS, CDR2 YYEKEE, per germline (reference sequence). The CDR3 region is CASSLVVNTEAFF. Here the CDR3 DNA reads TGTGCCAGCAGCTTGGTCGTGAACACTGAAGCTTTCTTT.

The rearrangement links TRBV6-5 to TRBJ1-4, with TRBD1 as a possible D gene (5 bases). Trimming shortened V by 5 bases and J by 7 bases, and 11 bases separated the two germline ends. Germline V gives CDR1 MNHEY, CDR2 SVGAGI. The CDR3 loop spans 13 amino acids. The DNA for the CDR3 is TGTGCCAGCAGTCTCGGGGCTTCTGAAAAACTGTTTTTT. As protein: CASSLGASEKLFF.

The chain links TRBV4-3 to TRBJ1-4; unclear D gene. This CDR3 is 12 amino acids long. V was cut by 0 bases and J by 11 bases, with 7 bases left in between. Germline CDR1 reads LGHNA; CDR2 reads YSLEER. In nucleotides, the CDR3 is TGCGCCAGCAGCCAAGATTTTCTGAAACTGTTTTTT. Its protein product is CASSQDFLKLFF.

CDR3 in amino acids: CASSPPRLTSANTGELFF. CDR3 nucleotide sequence: TGTGCCAGCAGCCCTCCCAGACTGACTAGCGCGAACACCGGGGAGCTGTTTTTT. The V and J genes are TRBV6-2 or TRBV6-3 and TRBJ2-2, with TRBD2 matching 8 bases. The CDR3 length is 18 residues. Trimming removed 6 bases from V and 0 bases from J; junction bases left unmatched: 12. Germline lookup yields CDR1 MNHEY and CDR2 SVGEGT.

This clone was recorded once. Here the CDR3 DNA reads TGTGCCAGCAGTGTCCCGACTTTAACAGGATACAATGAGCAGTTCTTC. This codes for CASSVPTLTGYNEQFF. The chain recombines TRBV25-1 with TRBJ2-1; D is perhaps TRBD1 (5 bases). Germline V CDR1 and CDR2: MGHDK, SYGVNS. The V end was cut by 4 bases, the J end by 4 bases, with 17 bases between. CDR3 length: 16 amino acids.

The genes are TRBV13 and TRBJ2-2; D ambiguous. Germline values: CDR1 PRHDT, CDR2 FYEKMQ (reference sequence). With 5 bases removed from V and 6 bases from J, the gap between germline ends came to 13 bases. This CDR3 region has 14 residues. The CDR3 loop is CASSAPSRPGELFF. The CDR3 coding sequence is TGTGCCAGCAGCGCCCCCTCCCGCCCCGGGGAGCTGTTTTTT.

The chain links TRBV6-1 to TRBJ2-2; tentative D call: TRBD1 (6 bases). The ends were cut back, 4 bases at V and 1 base at J, with 13 bases in the middle. The CDR3 extends over 16 amino acids. CDR1 is MNHNS and CDR2 is SASEGT in the germline V gene. The CDR3 DNA sequence: TGTGCCAGCAGTGGCCTGACAGGACTGAACACCGGGGAGCTGTTTTTT. Translating gives CASSGLTGLNTGELFF.

The chain uses TRBV28 and TRBJ2-5, with D perhaps matching TRBD1 or TRBD2 (6 bases each). Trimming shortened V by 2 bases and J by 4 bases, and 11 bases separated the two germline ends. There are 14 residues in the CDR3. The germline V gene has CDR1 MDHEN and CDR2 SYDVKM. The CDR3 DNA sequence: TGTGCCAGCAGTTTACGGGGGACATTAGAGACCCAGTACTTC. Translated, it gives CASSLRGTLETQYF.

The rearrangement joins TRBV7-2 to TRBJ1-2; 8 bases map to TRBD1. The CDR3 is made up of 12 amino acids. V shed 8 bases, J shed 8 bases, and the junction held 7 bases outside the gene matches. Per germline, CDR1 SGHTA and CDR2 FQGNSA. The CDR3 protein is CASRDRGWGYTF. CDR3 DNA: TGTGCCAGCCGAGACAGGGGTTGGGGCTACACCTTC.

V and J are TRBV29-1 and TRBJ1-2, with no clear D. The CDR3 runs to 11 residues. Germline CDR1 SQVTM, CDR2 ANQGSEA. V lost 0 bases to trimming and J lost 5 bases, with 4 bases between them. The CDR3 nucleotides are TGCAGCGTTGAAGAGGCGTATGGCTACACCTTC. This codes for CSVEEAYGYTF.

The genes are TRBV7-9 and TRBJ2-1; 7 bases align to TRBD1. This CDR3 has 18 residues. Germline CDR1 is SEHNR and CDR2 is FQNEAQ (reference sequence). Trimming cost V 3 bases and J 0 bases; bases outside gene matches: 11. CDR3 residues: CASSLGQNRPYSYNEQFF. CDR3 in DNA: TGTGCCAGCAGCTTGGGACAGAACCGACCATACTCCTACAATGAGCAGTTCTTC.

The chain combines TRBV29-1 with TRBJ2-5; 8 bases are shared with TRBD1. Germline CDR1 reads SQVTM; CDR2 reads ANQGSEA. The CDR3 runs 14 residues. V was clipped by 7 bases and J by 4 bases; unmatched bases: 11. The CDR3 region is CSAVTRGLGETQYF. In nucleotides, the CDR3 is TGCAGCGCCGTCACCAGGGGGCTTGGAGAGACCCAGTACTTC.

The chain links TRBV27 to TRBJ1-2, with D tentatively TRBD1 (6 bases). The CDR3 runs to 14 residues. Trimming removed 4 bases at V and 6 bases at J, with 15 bases between. CDR1 and CDR2 (germline): MNHEY, SMNVEV (reference sequence). The chain's CDR3 is CASSWRGQWDGYTF. The CDR3 bases are TGTGCCAGCAGTTGGCGGGGGCAGTGGGATGGCTACACCTTC.

This clone was recorded only once. The chain links TRBV27 to TRBJ1-2; the D is unclear. This CDR3 is built from 14 residues. V dropped 2 bases and J dropped 4 bases, with 11 bases sitting between them. Germline V CDR1 and CDR2: MNHEY, SMNVEV (reference sequence). The CDR3 is CASSLGYLGYGYTF. CDR3 in DNA: TGTGCCAGCAGTTTAGGGTATCTGGGCTATGGCTACACCTTC.